This TCR beta chain was profiled in a study of early T cells in non-severe SARS-CoV-2 infection (dated by TCRdb to about 2021). At the level of the whole study: Bulk RNA from unsorted whole blood was used for TCR sequencing, so alpha and beta chains could not be paired.

Broad study findings and their caveats: VDJdb matching was skewed toward anti-spike CD8 responses and likely underestimated virus-specific expansions by missing private and CD4 specificities.

The library was obtained by 5' RACE. These reads were obtained on a NextSeq 500. The TCR library protocol attached unique molecular identifiers to individual cDNA molecules to correct for sequencing error and PCR bias. TCR alpha and beta chains were both sequenced, and the abundances of alpha and beta sequences in each sample were closely correlated with each other. The paper's processing steps were these. Decombinator V4 was used to annotate TCR sequences for V gene, J gene and CDR3. TCRs were defined as expanded if a significant change between any two time points was detected under a Poisson model with p below 0.0001. TCR abundances were normalised to the total number of TCRs sequenced per sample and were expressed as counts per million. TRAV1-2 paired with TRAJ12, TRAJ20 or TRAJ33 defined MAIT TCRs, while TRAV10 paired with TRAJ18 defined iNKT TCRs. A search of VDJdb, accessed on 1 November 2021, was run for TCRs annotated to CMV, EBV and SARS-CoV-2, with TCRs annotated for multiple antigens excluded. The public reads were reprocessed in TCRdb via fastp at Q25 and MiXCR, keeping in-frame beta chains. For every CDR3 protein sequence, its rows merge into one entry that carries the most common genes and DNA. None of the V and J calls come from the authors' own analysis; TCRdb made them. This sample holds tens of thousands of distinct CDR3 sequences; approximately 12% were observed only once. Approximately 5% of the sample goes to the ten largest clones.

This clonotype appeared many times. This clone's antigen is unknown. Germline and junction disagree at one end, which may indicate a read error. The study was a case-control design nested within a healthcare worker cohort in London, UK, with weekly nasopharyngeal swab PCR tests and blood sampling. Healthcare workers were recruited during the week of the UK lockdown, between 23 and 31 March 2020, and followed weekly for up to roughly 16 weeks. Taken from cysteine to phenylalanine, the CDR3 has 15 residues. Only CDR3 DNA is held: 45 bases, read in frame from base 1. Per the germline V gene, SGHVS is the CDR1 and FNYEAQ is the CDR2.

The sequence was obtained from an adult who was a healthcare worker with PCR-confirmed SARS-CoV-2 infection or an uninfected control (not recorded which). What was sequenced was whole blood. The rearrangement combines TRBV7-6 with TRBJ1-3, with the D gene call left open. The DNA sequence follows: TGTGCCAGCAGCTTTGCTCGCGACTCTGAAAACACCATATATTTT. This codes for CASSFARDSENTIYF.